The entry below describes one T cell receptor beta chain. Its antigen remains undetermined. Within one base of it there is no much larger clone, and no base qualities were kept. The library was obtained by 5' RACE. Instrument on record: Illumina HiSeq 2500. A second PCR of about 7 to 12 cycles was run with a J-beta primer mix and a sample-barcoded 5' primer. A template-switch 5' adaptor carrying 12 random nucleotides introduced a unique molecular identifier onto each TCR beta cDNA molecule. At least 3 million CDR3-containing paired-end reads were obtained from each sample. All of the RNA was converted into first-strand cDNA using the Mint cDNA synthesis kit, with a TRBC-specific oligonucleotide serving as the primer. Following uracil-DNA glycosylase treatment, a first 18-cycle PCR with universal primers M1SS and BC2_uni_R was performed on all cDNA. Per the authors' processing: For normalization, 1 million high-quality reads, each with a distinct molecular identifier, were randomly selected from each sample. Instead of being binned into consensus sequences, reads that shared molecular identifiers were thrown out. MiTCR, set to a Q25 quality threshold and the strictest error-elimination algorithm, was used for CDR3 identification, clonotype clustering and error correction. Lower-bound total TCR beta diversity was estimated with a nonparametric unseen species model using Euler transformation. The public reads were reprocessed in TCRdb via fastp at Q25 and MiXCR, keeping in-frame beta chains. Every distinct CDR3 protein forms one entry, paired with its most common genes and DNA. None of the V and J calls come from the authors' own analysis; TCRdb made them. For this sample there are roughly 800,000 distinct CDR3 sequences; nearly 60% appear just once. The ten biggest clones cover 22% of the sample.

The germline V gene (reference sequence) supplies CDR1 DFQATT and CDR2 SNEGSKA. Including cysteine and phenylalanine, the CDR3 has 12 amino acids. This entry keeps only the CDR3 DNA: 36 bases, framed from base 1. V and J are truncated by 3 bases and 1 base respectively, leaving an intervening sequence of 7 bases. The sample originates from a study of blood T cells in healthy people across ages (dated by TCRdb to the mid-2010s). A note on the overall study: Template switching captured roughly one uniquely barcoded TCR beta cDNA molecule per two T cells in model experiments. To track age-related changes in TCR beta repertoire diversity, the study relied on deep sequencing normalized with unique cDNA molecular identifiers. Four age groups were formed from the donors: young (average approximately 15 years), middle-aged (around 41), aged (62) and long-lived (less than 85). To avoid experimental bias, donors of different ages were distributed randomly across sequencing lanes. For two donors (one aged 18 to 30 and one aged 80 or older), the study analyzed two additional independent replicas of 1 million unique cDNA reads from the same blood draw.

The donors were about 40 Caucasian individuals from Russia, aged roughly 6 to 100 years, who were systemically healthy. Each donor gave ten milliliters of peripheral blood, collected into EDTA-treated Vacutainer tubes. Ficoll-Paque density-gradient centrifugation was used to isolate PBMCs, with at least 7 million per sample. Total RNA, at least 6 micrograms per sample, was extracted from PBMCs with Trizol reagent. For every donor, an aliquot of PBMCs went through flow cytometry to measure the percentages of naive CD45RAhigh/CD27high T cells. General findings and caveats noted by the study authors: Estimates of total diversity based on one million sequenced T cells were considered lower bounds and underestimates. Donor CMV infection status was unknown, potentially confounding age-related changes in expanded clonotypes. Since profiling was done on bulk unsorted PBMCs, naive and antigen-experienced compartments could not be conclusively compared. Compared with the aged group, more naive CD4+ T cells, fewer expanded clones and increased TCR diversity were shown by the long-lived group, suggesting age selection. As age increased, observed TCR beta diversity per million T cells dropped in a roughly linear way, and a significant reduction was already evident by age roughly 36. A strong correlation was found between observed TCR beta diversity and the percentage of naive T cells measured by flow cytometry.

The sequenced sample consisted of blood. The chain is assembled from TRBV20-1 and TRBJ2-7; there is no confident call for the D gene. The clonotype was recovered from a man aged 25-40 years in good health. The DNA reads TGCAGTGCTAGGCGGCAGTCCTACGAGCAGTACTTC. This is translated as CSARRQSYEQYF.